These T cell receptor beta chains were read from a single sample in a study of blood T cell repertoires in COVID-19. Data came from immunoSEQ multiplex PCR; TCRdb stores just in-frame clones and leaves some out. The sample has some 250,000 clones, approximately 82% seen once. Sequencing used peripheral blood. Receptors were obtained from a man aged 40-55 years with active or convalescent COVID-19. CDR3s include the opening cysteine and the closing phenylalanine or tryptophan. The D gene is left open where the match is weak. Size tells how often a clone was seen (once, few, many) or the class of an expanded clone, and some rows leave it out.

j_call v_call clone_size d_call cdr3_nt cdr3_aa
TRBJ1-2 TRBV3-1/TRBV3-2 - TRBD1 TGTGCCAGCAGCCCCGGGACAGGGGGCGGTTTAGGCTACACCTTC CASSPGTGGGLGYTF
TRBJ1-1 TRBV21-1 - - TGTGCCTGCGGGACATCAAAGGGGGCGTTGAACACTGAAGCTTTCTTT CACGTSKGALNTEAFF
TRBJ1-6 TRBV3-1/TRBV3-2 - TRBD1 TGTGCCAGCAGCCAACTACAGGGGGCAGGGAATTCACCCCTCCACTTT CASSQLQGAGNSPLHF
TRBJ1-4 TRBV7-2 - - TGTGCCAGCAGTCTCGGGAAGGGCCCAAATGAAAAACTGTTTTTT CASSLGKGPNEKLFF
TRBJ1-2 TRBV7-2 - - TGTGCCAGCAGCTTAGCTTCACAGCCCTACGGTGGCTATGGCTACACCTTC CASSLASQPYGGYGYTF
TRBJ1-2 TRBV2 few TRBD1 TGTGCCAGCAGCCAACACCTTTTGGGACAGCAAAACTATGGCTACACCTTC CASSQHLLGQQNYGYTF
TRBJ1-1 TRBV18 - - TGTGCCAGCTCCCTCGGGGTGAACACTGAAGCTTTCTTT CASSLGVNTEAFF
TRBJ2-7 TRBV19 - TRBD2 TGTGCCAGTAGCGTGTCGGGGGGTTACTACGAGCAGTACTTC CASSVSGGYYEQYF
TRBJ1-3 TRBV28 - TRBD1 TGTGCCAGCACCTCAGGGGGCGCGGGAAACACCATATATTTT CASTSGGAGNTIYF
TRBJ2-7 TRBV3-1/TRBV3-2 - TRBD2 TGTGCCAGCAGCCCCGGACTAGCGGGATCCTACGAGCAGTACTTC CASSPGLAGSYEQYF
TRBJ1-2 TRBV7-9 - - TGTGCCAGCAGCTTACCCAGGGACTATGGCTACACCTTC CASSLPRDYGYTF
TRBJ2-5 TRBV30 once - TGTGCCTGGAGTGTGGGGGGTTGGCAAGAGACCCAGTACTTC CAWSVGGWQETQYF
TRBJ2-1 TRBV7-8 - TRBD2 TGTGCCAGCAGCTTAGCGAATGCGGGACTAGCGGGCAATGAGCAGTTCTTC CASSLANAGLAGNEQFF
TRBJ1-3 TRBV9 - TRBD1 TGTGCCAGCAGCGTATGGGACAGCTCTGGAAACACCATATATTTT CASSVWDSSGNTIYF
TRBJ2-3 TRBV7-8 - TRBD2 TGTGCCAGCAGCATTCTGCTAGCGGGGTTCACAGATACGCAGTATTTT CASSILLAGFTDTQYF
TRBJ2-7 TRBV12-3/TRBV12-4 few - TGTGCCAGCAGTTTATCGGGCTACGAGCAGTACTTC CASSLSGYEQYF
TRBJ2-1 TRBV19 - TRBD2 TGTGCCAGTAGTTTGACTAGCGGATTCGGGGTCGATGAGCAGTTCTTC CASSLTSGFGVDEQFF
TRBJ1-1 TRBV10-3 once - TGTGCCATCAGTGGGGACCGACAGGACGCTGAAGCTTTCTTT CAISGDRQDAEAFF
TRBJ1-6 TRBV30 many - TGTGCCTGGAGTGAAGACCACAGCTCCTATAATTCACCCCTCCACTTT CAWSEDHSSYNSPLHF
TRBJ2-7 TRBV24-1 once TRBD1 TGTGCCACCAGTGCCAGGGACAGTTTCTACGAGCAGTACTTC CATSARDSFYEQYF
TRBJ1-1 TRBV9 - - TGTGCCAGCAGCGTAGCCCCTTCGTGGCAGGGCGTGAACACTGAAGCTTTCTTT CASSVAPSWQGVNTEAFF
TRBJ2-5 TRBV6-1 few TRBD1 TGTGCCAGCAGTGAACGAAGACAGGGCCAAGAGACCCAGTACTTC CASSERRQGQETQYF
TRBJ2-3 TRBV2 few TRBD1 TGTGCCAGCAGTGGACAGGGGGCTCTCTCCACAGATACGCAGTATTTT CASSGQGALSTDTQYF
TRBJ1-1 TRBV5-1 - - TGCGCCAGCAGCTTGGGTCCCGACAGGAGGACTGAAGCTTTCTTT CASSLGPDRRTEAFF
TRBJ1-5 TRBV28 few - TGTGCCACCCTAGACGGAAATCAGCCCCAGCATTTT CATLDGNQPQHF
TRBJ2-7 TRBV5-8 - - TGTGCCAGCAGCTCCAGGGGCCACTCCTACGAGCAGTACTTC CASSSRGHSYEQYF
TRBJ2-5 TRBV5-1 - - TGCGCCAGCAGCTTGGGTGGCAGCGAAAAAGAGACCCAGTACTTC CASSLGGSEKETQYF
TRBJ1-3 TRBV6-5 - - TGTGCCAGCAGTCGCCCAGGGCCCAGCACCATATATTTT CASSRPGPSTIYF
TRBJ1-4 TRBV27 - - TGTGCCAGCAGTGGGATTACAGGGAACCTGTTTTTT CASSGITGNLFF
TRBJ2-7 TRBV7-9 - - TGTGCCAGCAGCCCAGCCGACACCCAGGGCGAGCAGTACTTC CASSPADTQGEQYF
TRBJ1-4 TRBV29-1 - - TGCAGCGTCATGACAGCCTTTAATGAAAAACTGTTTTTT CSVMTAFNEKLFF
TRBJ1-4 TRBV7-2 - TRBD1 TGTGCCAGCAGCCTAGGGGGACAGACTAATGAAAAACTGTTTTTT CASSLGGQTNEKLFF
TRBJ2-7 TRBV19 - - TGTGCCAGTAGTATCGGACTGGACTACGAGCAGTACTTC CASSIGLDYEQYF
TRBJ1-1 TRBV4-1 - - TGCGCCAGCAGCCAAGGTGTCCTCTGGGGGAGGAGAGGCACTGAAGCTTTCTTT CASSQGVLWGRRGTEAFF
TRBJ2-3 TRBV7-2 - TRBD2 TGTGCCAGCAGCCCACTGGGGGGCGGGAGGGCGGCAGATACGCAGTATTTT CASSPLGGGRAADTQYF
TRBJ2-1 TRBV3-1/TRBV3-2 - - TGTGCCAGCAGTCCCCAGCGAAATGAGCAGTTCTTC CASSPQRNEQFF
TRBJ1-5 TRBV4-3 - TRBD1 TGCGCCAGCAGCCAAGATCGGGGGGGGACAGGGCGCCATCAGCCCCAGCATTTT CASSQDRGGTGRHQPQHF
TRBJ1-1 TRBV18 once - TGTGCCAGCTCACCACAGATTTTGACAGGCGCTCAAGGGAACACTGAAGCTTTCTTT CASSPQILTGAQGNTEAFF
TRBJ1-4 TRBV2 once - TGTGCCAGCAAAAGGGGAGGTGAAAAACTGTTTTTT CASKRGGEKLFF
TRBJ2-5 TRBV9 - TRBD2 TGTGCCAGCAGCCCCCGGGGAGGCGGGGGGATTGAGACCCAGTACTTC CASSPRGGGGIETQYF
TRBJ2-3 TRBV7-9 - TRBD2 TGTGCCACCAGCCTACTAGCGGGAGGGAGGGCATCAGATACGCAGTATTTT CATSLLAGGRASDTQYF
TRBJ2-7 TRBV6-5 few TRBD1 TGTGCCAGCAGCAGAGTCCCGACAGGGAACGAGCAGTACTTC CASSRVPTGNEQYF
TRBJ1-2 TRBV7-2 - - TGTGCCAGCAGCTCAGGTCCAGGGAATCTCTATGGCTACACCTTC CASSSGPGNLYGYTF
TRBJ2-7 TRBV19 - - TGTGCCAGTAGCCCCCTGGGGCCGTACGAGCAGTACTTC CASSPLGPYEQYF
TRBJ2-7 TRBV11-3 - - TGTGCCAGCAGCTTAACCAGTAATGAGCAGTACTTC CASSLTSNEQYF
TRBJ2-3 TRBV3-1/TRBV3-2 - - TGTGCCAGCAGGAGAGTCAGCACAGATACGCAGTATTTT CASRRVSTDTQYF
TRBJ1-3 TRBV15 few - TGTGCCACCAGTCGAGCAGGGAACACCATATATTTT CATSRAGNTIYF
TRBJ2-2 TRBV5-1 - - TGCGCCAGCAGCTTCGGCGGCTACACCGGGGAGCTGTTTTTT CASSFGGYTGELFF
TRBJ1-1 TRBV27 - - TGTGCCAGCAGTTTAGGGACACCGAACACTGAAGCTTTCTTT CASSLGTPNTEAFF
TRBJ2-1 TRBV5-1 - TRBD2 TGCGCCAGCAGCTCTAGCGGGGGCTCCTACAATGAGCAGTTCTTC CASSSSGGSYNEQFF
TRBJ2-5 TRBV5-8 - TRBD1 TGTGCCAGCAGCGAAGTACGACAGGGGCGGGAAGAGACCCAGTACTTC CASSEVRQGREETQYF